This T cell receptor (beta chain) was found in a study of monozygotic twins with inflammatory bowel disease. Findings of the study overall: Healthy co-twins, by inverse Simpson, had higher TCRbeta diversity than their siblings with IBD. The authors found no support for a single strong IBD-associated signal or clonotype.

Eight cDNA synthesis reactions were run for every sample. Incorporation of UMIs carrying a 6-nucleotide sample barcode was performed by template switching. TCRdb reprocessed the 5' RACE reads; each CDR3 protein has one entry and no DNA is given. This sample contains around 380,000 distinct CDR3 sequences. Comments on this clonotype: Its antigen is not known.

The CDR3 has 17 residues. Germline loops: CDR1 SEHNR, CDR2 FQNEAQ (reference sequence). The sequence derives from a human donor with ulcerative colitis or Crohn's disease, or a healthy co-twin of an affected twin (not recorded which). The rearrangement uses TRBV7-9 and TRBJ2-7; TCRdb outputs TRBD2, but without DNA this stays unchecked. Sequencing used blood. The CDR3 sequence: CASSLSVGLALAYEQYF.